These 25 T cell receptor beta chains came from one sample sequenced in a study of long-term antiretroviral therapy in people with HIV. The assay, immunoSEQ v3.0, was run at survey level. The method was immunoSEQ multiplex PCR; TCRdb's version includes in-frame clones alone and lacks a portion of them. Counted here are about 22,000 clones, around 76% occurring once; the ten biggest clones make up 10% to 15%. The sequencing here drew on unsorted PBMCs, taken less than 1.8 years before starting antiretroviral therapy. The receptors originated from a woman aged 40 to 49 with HIV.

As regards this clone: Germline and junction disagree at one end, which may indicate a read error. This chain links TRBV7-2 with TRBJ1-1, with D uncertain. The CDR3 contains 13 residues. Per the germline V gene, CDR1 is SGHTA and CDR2 is FQGNSA. CDR3 DNA sequence: TGTGCCAGCAGCGTAGCGGAGAACACTGAAGCTTTCTTT. This sequence encodes CASSVAENTEAFF.

The V and J genes are TRBV7-9 and TRBJ2-3, with 7 bases identical to TRBD1. Germline-derived CDR1 and CDR2 are SEHNR and FQNEAQ (reference sequence). V lost 1 base to trimming and J lost 4 bases; unmatched junction nucleotides: 5. The CDR3 covers 15 residues. The CDR3 sequence is CASSLGTGYSDTQYF. The CDR3, as DNA: TGTGCCAGCAGCTTAGGGACAGGATATTCAGATACGCAGTATTTT.

The J gene is TRBJ2-2, the V gene TRBV5-8, with 15 bases identical to TRBD2. Trimming removed 4 bases from V and 4 bases from J; junction bases left unmatched: 2. This CDR3 has 16 amino acids. From germline, CDR1 is SGHTS and CDR2 YDEGEE. The CDR3 loop is CASSLGLAGGTGELFF. CDR3 DNA sequence: TGTGCCAGCAGCCTGGGACTAGCGGGGGGCACCGGGGAGCTGTTTTTT. The entire variable domain, with the rest obtained from reference TRBV5-8 and TRBJ2-2, is as follows: EAGVTQSPTHLIKTRGQQATLRCSPISGHTSVYWYQQALGLGLQFLLWYDEGEERNRGNFPPRFSGRQFPNYSSELNVNALELEDSALYLCASSLGLAGGTGELFFGEGSRLTVL.

The CDR3 is CASRDRGNQPQHF. The CDR3 DNA reads TGTGCCAGCCGGGACAGGGGAAATCAGCCCCAGCATTTT. The rearrangement joins TRBV19 to TRBJ1-5; 10 bases agree with TRBD1. The CDR3 length is 13 residues. Germline V lookup: CDR1 LNHDA, CDR2 SQIVND (reference sequence). Losses at the gene ends were 9 bases for V and 4 bases for J; bases not matched to a gene: 3. The full variable domain, rest sourced from reference TRBV19 and TRBJ1-5, is DGGITQSPKYLFRKEGQNVTLSCEQNLNHDAMYWYRQDPGQGLRLIYYSQIVNDFQKGDIAEGYSVSREKKESFPLTVTSAQKNPTAFYLCASRDRGNQPQHFGDGTRLSIL.

The V and J genes are TRBV29-1 and TRBJ2-1; maybe TRBD2 (6 bases). The CDR3 covers 13 residues. CDR1 is SQVTM, CDR2 ANQGSEA, per germline. This CDR3 is CTSRDSHYNEQFF. The CDR3 bases are TGCACCTCCCGGGACTCGCATTACAATGAGCAGTTCTTC.

The J gene is TRBJ2-1, the V gene TRBV5-1; D perhaps matches TRBD1 (5 bases). V was shortened by 5 bases and J by 9 bases, with 21 bases between the two germline ends. Germline lookup yields CDR1 SGHRS and CDR2 YFSETQ. The CDR3 loop spans 15 amino acids. For the CDR3, the DNA is TGCGCCAGCAGTTTAGGGGCGGCAGGGTACGGTGAGCAGTTCTTC. Amino acids: CASSLGAAGYGEQFF. Full variable domain (remainder filled in from reference TRBV5-1 and TRBJ2-1): KAGVTQTPRYLIKTRGQQVTLSCSPISGHRSVSWYQQTPGQGLQFLFEYFSETQRNKGNFPGRFSGRQFSNSRSEMNVSTLELGDSALYLCASSLGAAGYGEQFFGPGTRLTVL.

The V and J genes are TRBV30 and TRBJ2-5, with a weak D call TRBD2 (5 bases). Trimming took off 5 bases at V and 4 bases at J, with 14 bases between the two ends. The CDR3 covers 13 residues. Germline lookup yields CDR1 GTSNPN and CDR2 SVGIG (reference sequence). CDR3 residues: CAWQSGGGETQYF. DNA of the CDR3: TGTGCCTGGCAGTCCGGAGGAGGAGAGACCCAGTACTTC.

This sequence joins TRBV6-1 and TRBJ1-2, with 8 bases lining up with TRBD1. Looked up from germline, CDR1 is MNHNS and CDR2 is SASEGT. CDR3 size: 12 residues. The V gene end was trimmed by 11 bases and the J gene end by 5 bases; junction bases not matched to a gene: 7. The CDR3 DNA follows: TGTGCCGCGGGGACAGGAACTTATGGCTACACCTTC. This codes for CAAGTGTYGYTF.

The chain joins TRBV4-1 to TRBJ2-7; D call uncertain. V lost 5 bases and J lost 3, with 14 bases in between. Germline V CDR1 and CDR2: MGHRA, YSYEKL. The CDR3 extends over 14 amino acids. The DNA of the CDR3 is TGCGCCAGCAGCTTTTATAAAGTCGGCTACGAGCAGTACTTC. Translating gives CASSFYKVGYEQYF.

This clone was found once. This chain connects TRBV10-3 to TRBJ2-1, with D possibly TRBD1 on 6 matching bases. The germline gives CDR1 ENHRY, CDR2 SYGVKD. Trimming took 0 bases from V and 13 from J, leaving 13 bases between them. The CDR3 contains 13 residues. The CDR3 region has the DNA TGTGCCATCAGTGAGTCGGGGACAAACACACAGTTCTTC. Its translation: CAISESGTNTQFF.

By frequency in the sample, this clone is large (0.1 to 1%). CDR3 nucleotides: TGTGCCAGCAGCTTAGCAGGAGGGATGAACACTGAAGCTTTCTTT. This gives the protein CASSLAGGMNTEAFF. The chain combines TRBV13 with TRBJ1-1; unclear D gene. The germline gives CDR1 PRHDT, CDR2 FYEKMQ (reference sequence). CDR3 size: 15 residues. Trimming took off 1 base at V and 0 bases at J, with 9 bases between the two ends.

The rearrangement joins TRBV18 to TRBJ1-3, with D possibly TRBD1 on 5 matching bases. Per germline, CDR1 KGHSH and CDR2 LQKENI. CDR3 length equals 15 residues. Trimming removed 3 bases from V and 2 bases from J, with 11 bases in between. The CDR3 nucleotides read TGTGCCAGCTCACCCGCAGGGATAACTGGAAACACCATATATTTT. Residues: CASSPAGITGNTIYF.

The J gene is TRBJ1-2, the V gene TRBV5-4, with no clear D. V dropped 0 bases and J dropped 7 bases, with 10 bases sitting between them. CDR1 is SGHNT and CDR2 is YYREEE in the germline V gene (reference sequence). The length of the CDR3 is 13 residues. The CDR3 protein is CASSLESRFGYTF. CDR3 nucleotide sequence: TGTGCCAGCAGCTTGGAGTCCAGGTTTGGCTACACCTTC.

The chain uses TRBV10-3 and TRBJ1-2; 8 bases line up with TRBD1. The CDR3 length is 17 residues. Germline CDR1 and CDR2: ENHRY and SYGVKD. V dropped 0 bases and J dropped 8; count of bases not matched to a gene: 14. The DNA of the CDR3 is TGTGCCATCAGTGAGTCTGAGCAGGGGGCTGAGGTTGGAGGCTACACCTTC. Protein product: CAISESEQGAEVGGYTF.

The chain recombines TRBV5-1 with TRBJ2-7; D is ambiguous. Deletions cut 4 bases from V and 7 bases from J, with 6 bases between. CDR3 length equals 10 residues. The germline V gene encodes CDR1 SGHRS and CDR2 YFSETQ. In DNA, the CDR3 is TGCGCCAGCAGCCGGAGAGAGCAGTACTTC. This translates into CASSRREQYF.

The J gene is TRBJ2-4, the V gene TRBV29-1; D is tentatively TRBD1 or TRBD2 (6 bases each). Trimming took off 4 bases at V and 0 bases at J, with 13 bases between the two ends. The CDR3 loop spans 15 amino acids. Germline assignment: CDR1 SQVTM and CDR2 ANQGSEA. The CDR3, as DNA: TGCAGCGTTGGGGGTGGGGGGCTAGCCAAAAACATTCAGTACTTC. Translating it yields CSVGGGGLAKNIQYF.

This clone occurred once. The chain links TRBV5-6 to TRBJ2-7, with D perhaps matching TRBD2 (6 bases). Trimming left V 2 bases short and J 2 bases short, with 14 bases between. Germline V lookup: CDR1 SGHDT, CDR2 YYEEEE. The CDR3 spans 15 residues. CDR3 sequence (DNA): TGTGCCAGCAGCTTCCGGGGGACCTTACCCTACGAGCAGTACTTC. Translated: CASSFRGTLPYEQYF.

Only a few counts were recorded for this clone. The gene calls are TRBV6-8 and TRBJ1-5, with TRBD1 as a possible D gene (6 bases). This CDR3 contains 14 residues. The germline gives CDR1 MNHGY, CDR2 SAAAGT. The V end lost 11 bases, the J end lost 1 base, and 15 bases lay between the germline ends. The CDR3 reads CASTGTGSNQPQHF. CDR3 DNA: TGTGCCTCAACAGGGACGGGCAGCAATCAGCCCCAGCATTTT.

The rearrangement links TRBV10-3 to TRBJ2-3, with 14 positions matching TRBD2. The CDR3 has 15 residues. Germline CDR1 reads ENHRY; CDR2 reads SYGVKD. J was trimmed by 5 bases and V by 6 bases; bases with no gene match: 4. CDR3 coding DNA: TGTGCCATCAGGACTAGCGGGGGGGCCGTAGATACGCAGTATTTT. Amino acid sequence: CAIRTSGGAVDTQYF.

V gene TRBV5-8 combines with J gene TRBJ1-2, with 10 bases identical to TRBD1. The CDR3 consists of 15 residues. Germline CDR1 reads SGHTS; CDR2 reads YDEGEE. Trimming removed 2 bases from V and 4 bases from J; junction bases left unmatched: 5. The CDR3 DNA follows: TGTGCCAGCAGCTTAGGGACAGGGGACACCTATGGCTACACCTTC. It yields the protein CASSLGTGDTYGYTF.

This clone was found a few times. V is TRBV7-9 and J is TRBJ1-2; D remains ambiguous. CDR3 length: 12 amino acids. Trimming removed 5 bases at V and 4 bases at J, with 8 bases between. From germline, CDR1 is SEHNR and CDR2 FQNEAQ (reference sequence). CDR3 DNA: TGTGCCAGCAGCAACGAGGGCTATGGCTACACCTTC. Amino acid sequence: CASSNEGYGYTF.

The rearrangement joins TRBV6-1 to TRBJ2-7; perhaps TRBD2 as D (5 bases). The CDR3 is 14 residues long. Trimming shortened V by 1 base and J by 3 bases, and 10 bases separated the two germline ends. CDR1 and CDR2 (germline): MNHNS, SASEGT. This CDR3 is CASSEGISVYEQYF. The DNA of the CDR3 is TGTGCCAGCAGTGAAGGTATTAGCGTCTACGAGCAGTACTTC.

This clone was detected only once. V usage is TRBV5-6 and J usage is TRBJ1-1, with D possibly TRBD1 on 5 matching bases. Germline lookup yields CDR1 SGHDT and CDR2 YYEEEE. V was pared by 2 bases and J by 4 bases, with 18 bases between. The length of the CDR3 is 16 residues. The CDR3 reads CASSFRFGGLGTEAFF. The CDR3 DNA sequence: TGTGCCAGCAGCTTCCGGTTCGGGGGTCTAGGCACTGAAGCTTTCTTT. The full variable domain, with the rest looked up from reference TRBV5-6 and TRBJ1-1, is DAGVTQSPTHLIKTRGQQVTLRCSPKSGHDTVSWYQQALGQGPQFIFQYYEEEERQRGNFPDRFSGHQFPNYSSELNVNALLLGDSALYLCASSFRFGGLGTEAFFGQGTRLTVV.

The rearrangement links TRBV6-1 to TRBJ1-5; D unresolved. This CDR3 spans 14 amino acids. Trimming took 4 bases from V and 3 from J, leaving 10 bases between them. The germline gives CDR1 MNHNS, CDR2 SASEGT. The CDR3 DNA is TGTGCCAGCAGTGGCGGGTATCCCAATCAGCCCCAGCATTTT. Its protein is CASSGGYPNQPQHF.

The chain uses TRBV11-2 and TRBJ2-2; D unresolved. V gave up 1 base and J gave up 6 bases, with 9 bases separating them. Germline lookup yields CDR1 SGHAT and CDR2 FQNNGV. CDR3 length: 14 amino acids. In DNA, the CDR3 is TGTGCCAGCAGCTTAGTCATTGGGGCCGGGGAGCTGTTTTTT. Its translation: CASSLVIGAGELFF.